The rows below give T cell receptor beta chains drawn from one sample of a study of shared clonotypes between healthy human individuals. TCRdb's table, derived via immunoSEQ multiplex PCR, lists solely in-frame clones and lacks some. The sample lists about 960,000 clones; over 60% were seen once. The specimen sequenced was memory CD4+ T cells sorted from blood. The receptors were sampled from a man between 18 and 29 years old in good health. CDR3s include the opening cysteine and the closing phenylalanine or tryptophan. Fields, in order: D gene, clone size, V gene, J gene, CDR3 DNA, CDR3 protein. A D gene is named only where the DNA matches it firmly. Size is omitted from some rows. Given values are once, few, many or a class for expanded clones.

TRBD1	-	TRBV10-2	TRBJ1-1	TGCGCCAGCGGGGTGCAGGGGGACACTGAAGCTTTCTTT	CASGVQGDTEAFF
-	-	TRBV7-9	TRBJ2-7	TGTGCCAGCAGCCACCGGGACACCCCCTACGAGCAGTACTTC	CASSHRDTPYEQYF
-	few	TRBV4-3	TRBJ1-6	TGCGCCAGCAGCCAGACAAGCAATTCACCCCTCCACTTT	CASSQTSNSPLHF
-	-	TRBV7-2	TRBJ2-7	TGTGCCAGCAGCCGCCTCCTGGGGGAGCAGTACTTC	CASSRLLGEQYF
-	-	TRBV6-1	TRBJ1-1	TGTGCCAGCAGTGAATACGGATTTGAAGCTTTCTTT	CASSEYGFEAFF
TRBD2	-	TRBV7-2	TRBJ2-7	TGTGCCAGCAGCTTAGATCCCGGGAGGGGATACGAGCAGTACTTC	CASSLDPGRGYEQYF
-	few	TRBV7-9	TRBJ1-2	TGTGCCAGCAGCCATGGAAAGACCTATGGCTACACCTTC	CASSHGKTYGYTF
-	-	TRBV28	TRBJ1-3	TGTGCCAGCAGCCCCCCTGGGGGAGATGGAAACACCATATATTTT	CASSPPGGDGNTIYF
-	-	TRBV5-1	TRBJ1-1	TGCGCCAGCAGCTCTGGGTTAAACACTGAAGCTTTCTTT	CASSSGLNTEAFF
-	-	TRBV12-5	TRBJ2-1	TGTGCTACTTCCCCGAGGGGCTATGAGCAGTTCTTC	CATSPRGYEQFF
-	few	TRBV6-1	TRBJ2-7	TGTGCCAGCAGAGCCTTTGGGCTTAGTTCCTACGAGCAGTACTTC	CASRAFGLSSYEQYF
-	-	TRBV7-9	TRBJ2-3	TGTGCCAGCAGGGGCTGGGTAGGCCGCTCCGAAGATACGCAGTATTTT	CASRGWVGRSEDTQYF